These 7 T cell receptor beta chains share one sample of origin, sequenced in a study of blood T cell repertoires in COVID-19 (dated by TCRdb to 2018 to 2021). Library construction relied on the immunoSEQ multiplex PCR assay. Here the immuneACCESS table is served through TCRdb, limited to in-frame sequences with V and J called. Missing clones are a known gap in these copies; in checked studies unresolved V genes cover under half, and the rest lacks a known reason. The sample table shows over 20,000 clones, and around three quarters are seen once. The leading ten clones occupy approximately 45% of the sample. The sample comprised peripheral blood. Receptors originate from an elderly woman with acute or convalescent COVID-19.

The J gene is TRBJ1-4, the V gene TRBV3-1 (or the pseudogene TRBV3-2), with D possibly being TRBD1 (5 bases). V lost 4 bases to trimming and J lost 3 bases, with 9 bases between them. The CDR3 has 14 amino acids. Germline V lookup: CDR1 LGHDT, CDR2 YNNKEL (reference sequence). The CDR3 is CASSPGGANEKLFF. The CDR3 DNA is TGTGCCAGCAGCCCAGGAGGGGCTAATGAAAAACTGTTTTTT.

The V call is TRBV5-8, the J call TRBJ2-7; 7 bases fit TRBD1. The ends lost 5 bases at V and 0 bases at J; junction bases unmatched: 8. From germline, CDR1 is SGHTS and CDR2 YDEGEE. CDR3 length: 15 amino acids. The CDR3 protein is CASSSGTESSYEQYF. The CDR3, as DNA: TGTGCCAGCAGTTCCGGGACAGAGAGCTCCTACGAGCAGTACTTC. The full variable domain, with the rest looked up from reference TRBV5-8 and TRBJ2-7, is EAGVTQSPTHLIKTRGQQATLRCSPISGHTSVYWYQQALGLGLQFLLWYDEGEERNRGNFPPRFSGRQFPNYSSELNVNALELEDSALYLCASSSGTESSYEQYFGPGTRLTVT.

The chain is built from TRBV5-1 and TRBJ1-6; no clear D. The germline V and J ends were trimmed by 4 bases and 2 bases, with 13 bases remaining between them. The CDR3 extends over 16 amino acids. CDR1 is SGHRS, CDR2 YFSETQ, per germline. The CDR3 region is CASSLAIQAYNSPLHF. The CDR3 nucleotides read TGCGCCAGCAGCCTTGCGATCCAAGCCTATAATTCACCCCTCCACTTT. The full variable domain, with the rest looked up from reference TRBV5-1 and TRBJ1-6, is KAGVTQTPRYLIKTRGQQVTLSCSPISGHRSVSWYQQTPGQGLQFLFEYFSETQRNKGNFPGRFSGRQFSNSRSEMNVSTLELGDSALYLCASSLAIQAYNSPLHFGNGTRLTVT.

There are a few counts of this clone. The chain carries TRBV30 and TRBJ2-7; D is perhaps TRBD1 (6 bases). Germline CDR1 reads GTSNPN; CDR2 reads SVGIG (reference sequence). The CDR3 spans 13 residues. V was shortened by 4 bases and J by 0 bases, with 10 bases between the two germline ends. Here the CDR3 DNA reads TGTGCCTGGACGGGACAAGACTCCTACGAGCAGTACTTC. This translates into CAWTGQDSYEQYF.

The rearrangement links TRBV6-5 to TRBJ1-5; TRBD1 agrees at 7 bases. The junction had 5 bases not matched to a gene; V was cut back by 6 bases and J by 3 bases. The CDR3 loop spans 14 amino acids. CDR1 MNHEY and CDR2 SVGAGI come from the germline V gene. CDR3 coding DNA: TGTGCCAGCAGCCGGGACAGTCCCAATCAGCCCCAGCATTTT. This codes for CASSRDSPNQPQHF.

This chain connects TRBV6-2 or TRBV6-3 to TRBJ1-1; no reliable D call. CDR1 is MNHEY, CDR2 SVGEGT, per germline. Trimming left V 3 bases short and J 2 bases short, with 7 bases between. The CDR3 spans 13 residues. CDR3 loop: CASSYSRNTEAFF. CDR3 coding DNA: TGTGCCAGCAGTTATAGCAGAAACACTGAAGCTTTCTTT.

This clone showed up many times. The rearrangement links TRBV7-9 to TRBJ2-3; D gene unclear. The CDR3 runs to 14 residues. CDR1 and CDR2 (germline): SEHNR, FQNEAQ (reference sequence). V lost 1 base and J lost 1, with 6 bases in between. The DNA for the CDR3 is TGTGCCAGCAGCTTAGGACGGGGCACAGATACGCAGTATTTT. Its protein product is CASSLGRGTDTQYF.